A selection of T cell receptor beta chains follows, all from one sample in a study of blood T cells in healthy people across ages. A single record per CDR3 protein comes from TCRdb applying MiXCR to the 5' RACE reads. In the table there are around 1.7 million distinct CDR3 sequences, 28% of which are singletons. Input material: blood. Receptor source: a woman in her twenties or thirties in good health. Both conserved end residues are part of each CDR3. D genes are given only for firm matches. Size tells how often a clone was seen (once, few, many) or the class of an expanded clone, and some rows leave it out.

D,size,V,J,CDR3,DNA
TRBD1,few,TRBV20-1,TRBJ1-5,CSAGPPDRSYEPQHF,TGCAGTGCCGGACCCCCGGACAGGTCCTACGAGCCCCAGCATTTT
NA,few,TRBV2,TRBJ2-6,CASSEGSSGVNALTF,TGTGCCAGCAGCGAAGGGTCCTCTGGGGTCAACGCCCTGACTTTC
NA,NA,TRBV9,TRBJ2-2,CASSVGGEGTVNTGELFF,TGTGCCAGCAGCGTGGGAGGGGAAGGGACAGTAAACACCGGGGAGCTGTTTTTT
NA,many,TRBV29-1,TRBJ1-2,CSVRTGPNYGYTF,TGCAGCGTCCGTACAGGGCCAAACTATGGCTACACCTTC
NA,NA,TRBV21-1,TRBJ1-5,CASSKGGLNQPQHF,TGTGCCAGCAGCAAAGGTGGGCTAAATCAGCCCCAGCATTTT
NA,many,TRBV6-6,TRBJ2-5,CASSYPSAEETQYF,TGTGCCAGCAGTTACCCCTCGGCGGAAGAGACCCAGTACTTC
NA,few,TRBV7-2,TRBJ2-2,CASSLANVGELFF,TGTGCCAGCAGCTTAGCTAACGTCGGGGAGCTGTTTTTT
NA,NA,TRBV20-1,TRBJ2-1,CSAQFHSSYNEQFF,TGCAGTGCCCAATTTCATAGCTCCTACAATGAGCAGTTCTTC
NA,NA,TRBV5-1,TRBJ2-7,CASSLVGQGGGGEQYF,TGCGCCAGCAGCTTGGTCGGACAGGGCGGGGGCGGTGAGCAGTACTTC
NA,many,TRBV20-1,TRBJ2-1,CSASLGPRYNEQFF,TGCAGCGCTAGCCTGGGGCCCCGATACAATGAGCAGTTCTTC
NA,NA,TRBV3-1,TRBJ2-3,CASSQDGGGLTDTQYF,TGTGCCAGCAGCCAAGATGGGGGCGGCCTCACAGATACGCAGTATTTT
NA,NA,TRBV4-3,TRBJ2-1,CASSQGNWSRGAYNEQFF,TGCGCCAGCAGCCAAGGCAATTGGTCGAGAGGGGCGTACAATGAGCAGTTCTTC
NA,NA,TRBV3-1,TRBJ2-7,CASSYRRTGRDEQYF,TGTGCCAGCAGCTACCGCCGGACAGGGAGGGACGAGCAGTACTTC
NA,NA,TRBV20-1,TRBJ2-3,CSIGSSTDTQYF,TGCAGCATAGGTAGCAGCACAGATACGCAGTATTTT
NA,many,TRBV5-1,TRBJ2-5,CASRTETIQETQYF,TGCGCCAGCAGGACTGAGACAATCCAAGAGACCCAGTACTTC
NA,many,TRBV5-1,TRBJ2-1,CASSSDSYNEQFF,TGCGCCAGCAGCTCGGACAGCTACAATGAGCAGTTCTTC